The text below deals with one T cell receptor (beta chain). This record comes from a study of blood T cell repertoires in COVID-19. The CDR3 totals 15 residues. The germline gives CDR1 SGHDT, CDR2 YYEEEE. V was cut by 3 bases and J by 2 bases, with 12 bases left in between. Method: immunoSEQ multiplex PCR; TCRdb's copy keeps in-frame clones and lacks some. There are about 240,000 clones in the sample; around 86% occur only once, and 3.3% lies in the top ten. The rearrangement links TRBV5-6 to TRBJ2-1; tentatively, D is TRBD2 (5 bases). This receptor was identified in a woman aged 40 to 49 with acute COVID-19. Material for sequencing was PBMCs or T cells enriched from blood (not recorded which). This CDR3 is CASSSSGLTYNEQFF. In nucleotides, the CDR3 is TGTGCCAGCAGCTCCTCTGGACTCACCTACAATGAGCAGTTCTTC.